Each of the 32 T cell receptor beta chains below was sequenced from the same sample in a study of cytomegalovirus exposure and HLA in healthy donors. Vbeta (60) and Jbeta (13) primers were used in the PCR. Assay used: immunoSEQ multiplex PCR; TCRdb lists only in-frame clones, some missing. This table has 100,000 to 150,000 clones, around three quarters appearing once. The specimen sequenced was PBMCs. These receptors came from a woman between 55 and 75 years old in good health and CMV-seropositive.

The genes are TRBV6-5 and TRBJ2-1; D may be TRBD2 (7 bases). The CDR3 contains 15 residues. In germline, CDR1 is MNHEY, CDR2 SVGAGI. The V and J ends lost 2 bases and 7 bases respectively, with 15 bases between them. The CDR3: CASSYEGGHRNEQFF. In nucleotides, the CDR3 is TGTGCCAGCAGTTACGAGGGGGGGCATAGAAATGAGCAGTTCTTC.

The chain joins TRBV5-1 to TRBJ1-6; maybe TRBD1 (6 bases). This CDR3 comprises 15 residues. With 4 bases removed from V and 3 bases from J, the gap between germline ends came to 11 bases. CDR1 SGHRS and CDR2 YFSETQ come from the germline V gene. DNA of the CDR3: TGCGCCAGCAGCCATAACAGGGACTATAATTCACCCCTCCACTTT. This sequence encodes CASSHNRDYNSPLHF.

This rearrangement joins TRBV6-5 to TRBJ1-5; D unresolved. The V gene's germline CDR1 is MNHEY and CDR2 SVGAGI. The CDR3 has 15 residues. With 0 bases removed from V and 0 bases from J, the gap between germline ends came to 6 bases. The CDR3 sequence is CASSYSRNSNQPQHF. CDR3 sequence (DNA): TGTGCCAGCAGTTACTCCAGGAATAGCAATCAGCCCCAGCATTTT.

This sequence joins TRBV5-4 and TRBJ1-1, with a possible D match to TRBD1 (6 bases). Germline lookup yields CDR1 SGHNT and CDR2 YYREEE (reference sequence). This CDR3 has 12 amino acids. Trimming left V 1 base short and J 8 bases short, with 9 bases between. Here the CDR3 reads CASSLRGGEAFF. The CDR3 bases are TGTGCCAGCAGCTTGAGAGGGGGAGAAGCTTTCTTT.

V usage is TRBV10-3 and J usage is TRBJ2-6; possible D gene TRBD1, 5 bases. Germline assignment: CDR1 ENHRY and CDR2 SYGVKD. The CDR3 has 18 residues. V dropped 0 bases and J dropped 3 bases, with 15 bases sitting between them. The CDR3: CAISESGQGTGGANVLTF. The CDR3 bases are TGTGCCATCAGTGAGTCGGGGCAGGGAACTGGTGGGGCCAACGTCCTGACTTTC.

The chain has TRBV13 and TRBJ2-1; a weak D match, TRBD1 (6 bases). This CDR3 has 15 amino acids. In germline, CDR1 is PRHDT, CDR2 FYEKMQ (reference sequence). Trimming cost V 5 bases and J 1 base, with 12 bases left between them. CDR3 nucleotides: TGTGCCAGCAGCCCTGGGGGCAGGTCCTACAATGAGCAGTTCTTC. Protein sequence: CASSPGGRSYNEQFF.

The chain joins TRBV4-1 to TRBJ2-3; tentatively, D is TRBD2 (7 bases). This CDR3 region has 16 residues. Trimming took off 0 bases at V and 6 bases at J, with 16 bases between the two ends. From germline, CDR1 is MGHRA and CDR2 YSYEKL. In DNA, the CDR3 is TGCGCCAGCAGCCAAGATCGGGGGGCAGGGTGGGATACGCAGTATTTT. Protein sequence: CASSQDRGAGWDTQYF.

This clone has a handful of counts. The chain couples TRBV7-8 to TRBJ2-7; D not resolved. Trimming took 5 bases from V and 4 from J, leaving 12 bases between them. Germline lookup yields CDR1 SGHVS and CDR2 FQNEAQ. This CDR3 contains 13 residues. CDR3 amino acids: CASSPVASYEQYF. CDR3 nucleotide sequence: TGTGCCAGCAGCCCGGTCGCGTCTTACGAGCAGTACTTC.

The chain has TRBV6-6 and TRBJ2-5, with 7 nucleotides matching TRBD1. Germline-derived CDR1 and CDR2 are MNHNY and SVGAGI (reference sequence). V shed 2 bases and J 4 bases; nucleotides not matched to a gene: 7. The CDR3 extends over 15 amino acids. CDR3: CASSYRSQGRETQYF. The CDR3 DNA reads as TGTGCCAGCAGTTACCGGTCACAGGGGAGAGAGACCCAGTACTTC.

V is TRBV7-9 and J is TRBJ1-6; 7 bases are shared with TRBD1. The germline CDR1 and CDR2 sequences are SEHNR and FQNEAQ (reference sequence). Losses at the gene ends were 5 bases for V and 7 bases for J; bases not matched to a gene: 5. The CDR3 is 14 residues long. CDR3 sequence reads: CASSPGGQNSPLHF. The CDR3, as DNA: TGTGCCAGCAGCCCAGGGGGTCAGAATTCACCCCTCCACTTT.

This chain links TRBV28 with TRBJ1-1; D not resolved. The CDR3 has 14 amino acids. Germline CDR1 is MDHEN and CDR2 is SYDVKM. Deletions cut 3 bases from V and 1 base from J, with 9 bases between. This CDR3 is CASSFIGGNTEAFF. The CDR3 nucleotides are TGTGCCAGCAGTTTCATCGGTGGGAACACTGAAGCTTTCTTT.

The V call is TRBV2, the J call TRBJ1-4; possibly TRBD1 for D (6 bases). V was trimmed by 3 bases and J by 4 bases, leaving 12 bases between them. CDR1 is SNHLY and CDR2 is FYNNEI in the germline V gene. This CDR3 is built from 15 residues. The CDR3 spells CASSERDTRNEKLFF. Here the CDR3 DNA reads TGTGCCAGCAGTGAGAGGGACACCCGTAATGAAAAACTGTTTTTT. Combining the CDR3 with reference TRBV2 and TRBJ1-4 gives the whole variable domain EPEVTQTPSHQVTQMGQEVILRCVPISNHLYFYWYRQILGQKVEFLVSFYNNEISEKSEIFDDQFSVERPDGSNFTLKIRSTKLEDSAMYFCASSERDTRNEKLFFGSGTQLSVL.

This clone appeared a few times. The chain couples TRBV6-1 to TRBJ2-1; TRBD2 aligns across 9 bases. Germline V CDR1 and CDR2: MNHNS, SASEGT. Trimming took 7 bases from V and 8 from J; bases not matched to a gene: 12. The CDR3 consists of 15 residues. In nucleotides, the CDR3 is TGTGCCAGCACCCAGGGGCGGGGGGGCCGCCATGAGCAGTTCTTC. It encodes CASTQGRGGRHEQFF.

This clone is a singleton in its sample. This chain joins TRBV6-5 and TRBJ2-3, with TRBD2 identical over 7 bases. The CDR3 consists of 15 residues. Trimming took 5 bases from V and 3 from J; bases not matched to a gene: 8. Looked up from germline, CDR1 is MNHEY and CDR2 is SVGAGI. This chain's CDR3 is CASSTKRGLTDTQYF. CDR3 DNA sequence: TGTGCCAGCAGTACTAAGCGGGGATTGACAGATACGCAGTATTTT.

This chain uses TRBV4-1 with TRBJ2-5, with a weak D call TRBD1 (6 bases). The germline V gene encodes CDR1 MGHRA and CDR2 YSYEKL. The CDR3 loop spans 17 amino acids. Deletions cut 2 bases from V and 4 bases from J, with 20 bases between. The CDR3: CASSQIPSGAGAETQYF. As DNA, the CDR3 is TGCGCCAGCAGCCAAATCCCATCTGGCGCAGGGGCAGAGACCCAGTACTTC.

The chain uses TRBV5-4 and TRBJ2-3; 8 bases map to TRBD2. Trimming removed 4 bases from V and 4 bases from J; junction bases left unmatched: 8. The CDR3 runs 15 residues. In germline, CDR1 is SGHNT, CDR2 YYREEE (reference sequence). CDR3 in amino acids: CASSPGGGSADTQYF. The CDR3 coding sequence is TGTGCCAGCAGCCCGGGCGGGGGGAGCGCAGATACGCAGTATTTT. The complete variable domain, with remaining parts taken from reference TRBV5-4 and TRBJ2-3, reads ETGVTQSPTHLIKTRGQQVTLRCSSQSGHNTVSWYQQALGQGPQFIFQYYREEENGRGNFPPRFSGLQFPNYSSELNVNALELDDSALYLCASSPGGGSADTQYFGPGTRLTVL.

This sequence joins TRBV18 and TRBJ1-4, with D maybe TRBD1 (6 bases). The CDR3 spans 16 residues. CDR1 and CDR2 from the germline V gene are KGHSH and LQKENI. The germline V and J ends were trimmed by 0 bases and 4 bases, with 12 bases remaining between them. This CDR3 reads CASSPPVRGSNEKLFF. CDR3 DNA sequence: TGTGCCAGCTCACCACCGGTCAGGGGCAGTAATGAAAAACTGTTTTTT.

The chain combines TRBV12-5 with TRBJ1-1; D unclear. CDR3 length: 14 amino acids. The ends were cut back, 1 base at V and 1 base at J, with 7 bases in the middle. Germline CDR1 LGHNT, CDR2 FRNRAP. CDR3 nucleotide sequence: TGTGCTAGTGGTTTGGGCAGTCAGAACACTGAAGCTTTCTTT. It codes for CASGLGSQNTEAFF.

This clone was observed a single time. The CDR3 nucleotides are TGCGCCAGCAGCCCACAGGGTGCCGGCTACACCTTC. Translated, it gives CASSPQGAGYTF. This chain joins TRBV5-1 and TRBJ1-2; D may be TRBD1 (6 bases). CDR1 SGHRS and CDR2 YFSETQ come from the germline V gene. The V gene lost 4 bases and the J gene lost 8 bases, with 12 bases spanning the gap. This CDR3 is 12 amino acids long.

The chain is built from TRBV11-2 and TRBJ1-1; D not resolved. V shed 5 bases and J shed 6 bases, with 16 bases lying between them. The CDR3 consists of 14 residues. CDR1 is SGHAT, CDR2 FQNNGV, per germline. CDR3 loop: CASSGEGTFAEAFF. The CDR3 region has the DNA TGTGCCAGCAGCGGAGAAGGAACTTTTGCTGAAGCTTTCTTT.

As concerns this clone: The sample has other DNA sequences that encode this CDR3 too. The V gene is TRBV11-1, the J gene TRBJ1-1; tentative D call: TRBD1 (5 bases). The V end lost 5 bases, the J end lost 0 bases, and 10 bases lay between the germline ends. CDR1 and CDR2 (germline): SGHAT, FQDESV (reference sequence). The CDR3 spans 14 residues. CDR3 sequence: CASSTDRVNTEAFF. The CDR3 DNA sequence: TGTGCCAGCAGCACCGACAGAGTGAACACTGAAGCTTTCTTT. The entire variable domain, with the rest obtained from reference TRBV11-1 and TRBJ1-1, is as follows: EAEVAQSPRYKITEKSQAVAFWCDPISGHATLYWYRQILGQGPELLVQFQDESVVDDSQLPKDRFSAERLKGVDSTLKIQPAELGDSAMYLCASSTDRVNTEAFFGQGTRLTVV.

This sequence joins TRBV6-5 and TRBJ1-2; possibly TRBD1 for D (6 bases). The germline V and J ends were trimmed by 5 bases and 0 bases, with 13 bases remaining between them. The germline V gene has CDR1 MNHEY and CDR2 SVGAGI. The CDR3 sequence is 15 residues long. The DNA for the CDR3 is TGTGCCAGCAGTCATAGGACAGCCACTAACTATGGCTACACCTTC. It translates to CASSHRTATNYGYTF.

The rearrangement links TRBV6-5 to TRBJ2-7; D is undetermined. The CDR3 has 13 residues. Trimming took off 4 bases at V and 2 bases at J, with 9 bases between the two ends. The germline gives CDR1 MNHEY, CDR2 SVGAGI. The CDR3 sequence: CASSSPLTYEQYF. The CDR3 DNA reads TGTGCCAGCAGTTCCCCGTTAACCTACGAGCAGTACTTC.

The CDR3 here is CASSLGQTPHPSGNTIYF. Written as DNA, the CDR3 is TGCGCCAGCAGCTTGGGACAGACACCCCACCCCTCTGGAAACACCATATATTTT. This rearrangement joins TRBV5-1 to TRBJ1-3; a possible D gene is TRBD1 (5 bases). CDR3 length equals 18 residues. Trimming shortened V by 0 bases and J by 0 bases, and 16 bases separated the two germline ends. Per germline, CDR1 SGHRS and CDR2 YFSETQ. The full variable domain, in which reference TRBV5-1 and TRBJ1-3 provide the parts outside the CDR3, is KAGVTQTPRYLIKTRGQQVTLSCSPISGHRSVSWYQQTPGQGLQFLFEYFSETQRNKGNFPGRFSGRQFSNSRSEMNVSTLELGDSALYLCASSLGQTPHPSGNTIYFGEGSWLTVV.

This chain links TRBV5-1 with TRBJ2-1, with 8 bases fitting TRBD2. Germline CDR1 reads SGHRS; CDR2 reads YFSETQ. The V gene end was trimmed by 3 bases and the J gene end by 8 bases; junction bases not matched to a gene: 7. The CDR3 is 14 amino acids. CDR3: CASSSRTSRDEQFF. The CDR3 region has the DNA TGCGCCAGCAGCTCCCGGACTAGCCGAGATGAGCAGTTCTTC.

This clone was observed a handful of times. V gene TRBV11-2 combines with J gene TRBJ2-7, with a weak D call TRBD1 (7 bases). Trimming removed 5 bases from V and 2 bases from J, with 22 bases in between. The CDR3 sequence is 17 residues long. From germline, CDR1 is SGHAT and CDR2 FQNNGV. CDR3 region: CASSQRGRTGLPYEQYF. The CDR3 bases are TGTGCCAGCAGCCAGCGAGGTCGGACAGGACTACCCTACGAGCAGTACTTC.

A note on this clone: At one boundary the junction diverges from the germline segment, which might be a read error. Other nucleotide sequences from this sample produce the same CDR3. The rearrangement uses TRBV9 and TRBJ1-1; tentative D call: TRBD1 (6 bases). This CDR3 comprises 14 residues. Germline CDR1 SGDLS, CDR2 YYNGEE. CDR3 in amino acids: CASRGDTLNTEAFF. Written as DNA, the CDR3 is TGTGCCAGCAGGGGGGACACCCTGAACACCGAAGCTTTCTTT. Based on the CDR3 plus reference TRBV9 and TRBJ1-1, the full variable domain is DSGVTQTPKHLITATGQRVTLRCSPRSGDLSVYWYQQSLDQGLQFLIQYYNGEERAKGNILERFSAQQFPDLHSELNLSSLELGDSALYFCASRGDTLNTEAFFGQGTRLTVV.

This clone was counted once. This sequence joins TRBV5-1 and TRBJ2-7; D uncertain. V lost 0 bases and J 6 bases, leaving 7 bases between the germline ends. The CDR3 contains 12 residues. Germline values: CDR1 SGHRS, CDR2 YFSETQ. The CDR3: CASSLAEREQYF. As DNA, the CDR3 is TGCGCCAGCAGCTTGGCCGAGCGCGAGCAGTACTTC.

The rearrangement uses TRBV2 and TRBJ2-1; 12 positions agree with TRBD2. CDR1 and CDR2 (germline): SNHLY, FYNNEI. V was pared by 6 bases and J by 2 bases, with 5 bases of the junction left unmatched. The CDR3 contains 16 residues. The CDR3 sequence is CASRARTSGAYNEQFF. The CDR3 nucleotides are TGTGCCAGCAGGGCCCGGACTAGCGGGGCCTACAATGAGCAGTTCTTC.

CDR3 in amino acids: CASSLGASTDTQYF. Here the CDR3 DNA reads TGTGCCAGCAGCTTAGGGGCTTCCACAGATACGCAGTATTTT. The chain employs TRBV7-6 and TRBJ2-3; D call uncertain. The CDR3 length is 14 residues. Trimming cost V 1 base and J 2 bases, with 7 bases left between them. The germline V gene encodes CDR1 SGHVS and CDR2 FNYEAQ.

The chain combines TRBV19 with TRBJ1-5, with D perhaps TRBD1 (6 bases). Looked up from germline, CDR1 is LNHDA and CDR2 is SQIVND (reference sequence). The CDR3 consists of 15 residues. V was pared by 4 bases and J by 5 bases, with 15 bases between. The CDR3 spells CASSTPPAGDQPQHF. For the CDR3, the DNA is TGTGCCAGTAGTACCCCACCCGCAGGGGATCAGCCCCAGCATTTT.

This rearrangement joins TRBV14 to TRBJ2-1; perhaps TRBD2 as D (5 bases). Germline V gives CDR1 SGHDN, CDR2 FVKESK. V lost 1 base to trimming and J lost 7 bases, with 8 bases between them. The CDR3 spans 13 residues. The CDR3 loop is CASSQGPGNEQFF. CDR3 bases: TGTGCCAGCAGCCAAGGTCCGGGGAATGAGCAGTTCTTC.